The sequence of this T cell receptor (beta chain) was determined in a study of metastatic and nonmetastatic thyroid tumors. About the study: Both malignant and benign thyroid patients supplied peripheral blood and tumor or nodule tissue samples, across which the repertoires of these patients were then compared. Overall study results and limits: In blood and tumor, TCR beta diversity was reportedly significantly higher in malignant thyroid tumors than in benign nodules.

No treatment had been given to any patient before thyroid surgery. Per the authors' pipeline: The distant-metastasis classifier for papillary thyroid cancer was built from CDR3 differences across clinicopathological groups. TCRdb ran MiXCR on the PCR reads. The V and J calls, along with clone size, are taken from TCRdb and not from the paper's own processing. The profile covers roughly 35,000 clones, with 35% appearing a single time and roughly 20% taken by the ten largest. This clone was recorded many times. Antigen unknown. The germline V gene has CDR1 MNHNS and CDR2 SASEGT. The CDR3 length is 13 residues. The ends were cut back, 1 base at V and 14 bases at J, with 12 bases in the middle.

The sample taken for sequencing was tumor tissue. The chain couples TRBV6-1 to TRBJ1-6; D uncertain. The clonotype comes from a female donor with papillary thyroid cancer or a benign thyroid nodule (not recorded which). Some clones in this sample may be carry-over from other donors' samples. This CDR3 is CASSEDELKALHF. Here the CDR3 DNA reads TGTGCCAGCAGTGAAGACGAGCTCAAGGCCCTCCACTTT.